This T cell receptor beta chain emerged from a study of regulatory T cells in long-lasting Graves disease. Investigators prepared the TCR beta libraries by applying iRepertoire HTBI primers and Arm-PCR of CDR3 regions. One entry per CDR3 protein results from TCRdb running MiXCR on the multiplex PCR reads. The sample consists of around 250,000 distinct CDR3 sequences, around 19% of them appearing once. Sample time point: newly diagnosed GD, antithyroid drugs for less than 3 months. Scientists built the TCR library using RNA that was extracted from PBMCs. Study results and limitations: For persistent Graves' patients, TCR diversity was lower than for newly diagnosed ones.

This clonotype was counted many times. The antigen is undetermined. The CDR3 runs 14 residues. Germline assignment: CDR1 MNHNS and CDR2 SASEGT. Trimming removed 2 bases from V and 7 bases from J, with 12 bases in between. The same specimen was also included in a second study, on T cells in Graves' hyperthyroidism and ophthalmopathy. That work adds: TCR CDR3 underwent first-round RT-PCR with the HTBI primer set. Within blood appeared most thyroid clonotypes that had expanded above 0.001.

This sequence originates from a woman aged 25-40 years with Graves disease. The gene calls are TRBV6-1 and TRBJ1-5; weak D call: TRBD1 (6 bases). The sequencing here drew on peripheral blood mononuclear cells (PBMCs), taken at new diagnosis, from a patient treated with antithyroid drugs. The CDR3 spells CASSELGGRQPQHF. CDR3 coding DNA: TGTGCCAGCAGTGAATTGGGGGGCCGGCAGCCCCAGCATTTT.